This entry describes one TCR beta chain. What it binds is not known. Run at survey level, the immunoSEQ assay was version v3.0. Method: immunoSEQ multiplex PCR; TCRdb's copy keeps in-frame clones and lacks some. The data show around 16,000 clones, with nearly 80% seen just once and 13% held by the top ten. The sample comes from a study of long-term antiretroviral therapy in people with HIV. Study conclusions and caveats: Collection of the blood took place between the mid-2000s and the late 2010s. The ART regimens in use then may have been less effective than current ones. The range of CDR3 lengths in HIV repertoires proved narrower than that found in controls.

There were about 0.95-11 million cryopreserved PBMC in the samples before DNA extraction. The TCR comes from a middle-aged woman with HIV. The source material was unsorted PBMCs, sampled nearly 3.3 years after starting antiretroviral therapy.

The DNA for the CDR3 is TGTGCCAGCAGTGACCTAGCGGGGGGAAACACAGATACGCAGTATTTT. The encoded protein is CASSDLAGGNTDTQYF. V and J are TRBV6-1 and TRBJ2-3; TRBD2 agrees at 11 bases. This CDR3 is built from 16 residues. Per germline, CDR1 MNHNS and CDR2 SASEGT. J lost 2 bases, V lost 3 bases, and 4 bases had no gene match.